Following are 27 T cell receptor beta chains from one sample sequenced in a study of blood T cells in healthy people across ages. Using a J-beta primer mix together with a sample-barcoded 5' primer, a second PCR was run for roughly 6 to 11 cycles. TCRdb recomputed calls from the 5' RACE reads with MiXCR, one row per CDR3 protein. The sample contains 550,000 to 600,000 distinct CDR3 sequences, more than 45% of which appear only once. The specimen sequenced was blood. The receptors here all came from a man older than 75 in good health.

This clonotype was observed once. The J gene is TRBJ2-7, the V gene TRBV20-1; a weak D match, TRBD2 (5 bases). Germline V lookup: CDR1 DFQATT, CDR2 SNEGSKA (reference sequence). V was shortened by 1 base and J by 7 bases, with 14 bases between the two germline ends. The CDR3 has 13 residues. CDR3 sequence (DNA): TGCAGTGCTAGAGTGTTGATGGGGAGAGAGCAGTACTTC. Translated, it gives CSARVLMGREQYF.

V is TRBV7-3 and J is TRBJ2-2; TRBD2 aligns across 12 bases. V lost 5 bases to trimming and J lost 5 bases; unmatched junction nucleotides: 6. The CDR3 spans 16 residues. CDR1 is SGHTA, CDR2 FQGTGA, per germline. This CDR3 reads CASSALAGGYTGELFF. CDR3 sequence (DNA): TGTGCCAGCAGCGCCCTAGCGGGGGGGTATACCGGGGAGCTGTTTTTT.

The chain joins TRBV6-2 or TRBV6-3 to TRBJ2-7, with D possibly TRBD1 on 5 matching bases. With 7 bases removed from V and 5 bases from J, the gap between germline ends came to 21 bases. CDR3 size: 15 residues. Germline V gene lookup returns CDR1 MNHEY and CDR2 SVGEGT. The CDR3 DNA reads TGTGCCAGCACCAAAGCTCAGGGTTTTTCCCACGAGCAGTACTTC. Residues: CASTKAQGFSHEQYF.

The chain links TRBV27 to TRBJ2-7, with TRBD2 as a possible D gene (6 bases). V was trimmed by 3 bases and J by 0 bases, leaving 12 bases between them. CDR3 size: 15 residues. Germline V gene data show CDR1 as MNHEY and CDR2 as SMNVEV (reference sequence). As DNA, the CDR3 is TGTGCCAGCAGTTTGAGTTGGCGGGACTCCTACGAGCAGTACTTC. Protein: CASSLSWRDSYEQYF.

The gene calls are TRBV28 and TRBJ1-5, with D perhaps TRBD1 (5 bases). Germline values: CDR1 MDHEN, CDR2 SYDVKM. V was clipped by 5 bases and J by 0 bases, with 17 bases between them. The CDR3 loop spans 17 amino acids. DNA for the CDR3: TGTGCCAGCAGTACAACGACAGCCCGATATAGCAATCAGCCCCAGCATTTT. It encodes CASSTTTARYSNQPQHF.

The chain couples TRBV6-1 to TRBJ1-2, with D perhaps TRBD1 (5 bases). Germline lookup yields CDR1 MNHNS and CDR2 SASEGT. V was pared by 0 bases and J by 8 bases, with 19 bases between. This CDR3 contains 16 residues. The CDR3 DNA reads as TGTGCCAGCAGTGAAGCGGGGCAAAGGGGTCTCCGGGGCTACACCTTC. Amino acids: CASSEAGQRGLRGYTF.

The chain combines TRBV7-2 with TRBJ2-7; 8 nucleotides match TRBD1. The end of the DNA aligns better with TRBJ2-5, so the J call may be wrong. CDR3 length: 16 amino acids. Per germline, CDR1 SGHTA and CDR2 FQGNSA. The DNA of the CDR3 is TGTGCCAGCAGCTTAGGGGGAGCAGGGGGCGCAGAGACCCAGTACTTC. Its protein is CASSLGGAGGAETQYF.

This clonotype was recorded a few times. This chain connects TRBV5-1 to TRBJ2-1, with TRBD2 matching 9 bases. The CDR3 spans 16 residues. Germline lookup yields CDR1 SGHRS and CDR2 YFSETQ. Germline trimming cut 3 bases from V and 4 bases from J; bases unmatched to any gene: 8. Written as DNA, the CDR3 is TGCGCCAGCAGCTGGCAACTAGCGGGCGGATACAATGAGCAGTTCTTC. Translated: CASSWQLAGGYNEQFF.

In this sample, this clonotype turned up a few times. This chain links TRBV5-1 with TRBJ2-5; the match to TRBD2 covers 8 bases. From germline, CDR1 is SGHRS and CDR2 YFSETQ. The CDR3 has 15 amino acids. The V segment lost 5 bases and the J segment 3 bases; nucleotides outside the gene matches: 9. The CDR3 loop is CASRSSGGREETQYF. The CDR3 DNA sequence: TGCGCCAGCAGATCAAGCGGGGGACGGGAAGAGACCCAGTACTTC.

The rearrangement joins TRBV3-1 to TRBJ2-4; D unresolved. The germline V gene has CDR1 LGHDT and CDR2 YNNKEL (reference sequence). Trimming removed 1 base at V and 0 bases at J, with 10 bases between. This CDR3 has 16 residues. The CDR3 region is CASSQGRSLAKNIQYF. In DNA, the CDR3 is TGTGCCAGCAGCCAAGGCAGATCCCTAGCCAAAAACATTCAGTACTTC.

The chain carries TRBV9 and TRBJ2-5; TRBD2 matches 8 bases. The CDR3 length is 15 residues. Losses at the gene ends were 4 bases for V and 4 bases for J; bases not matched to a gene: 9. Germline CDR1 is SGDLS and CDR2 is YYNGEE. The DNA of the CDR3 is TGTGCCAGCAGCTTAAGCGGGAGTTTTGTAGAGACCCAGTACTTC. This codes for CASSLSGSFVETQYF.

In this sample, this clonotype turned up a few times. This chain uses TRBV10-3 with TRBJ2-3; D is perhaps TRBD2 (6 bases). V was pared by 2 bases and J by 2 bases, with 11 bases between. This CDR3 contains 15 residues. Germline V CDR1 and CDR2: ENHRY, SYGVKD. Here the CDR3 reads CAISETRGTTDTQYF. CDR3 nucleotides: TGTGCCATCAGTGAGACTCGGGGGACCACAGATACGCAGTATTTT.

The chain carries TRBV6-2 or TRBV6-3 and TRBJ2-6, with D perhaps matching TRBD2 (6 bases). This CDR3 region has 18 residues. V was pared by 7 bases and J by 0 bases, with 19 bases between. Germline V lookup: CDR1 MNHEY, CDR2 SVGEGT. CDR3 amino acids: CASTDGEAGNSGANVLTF. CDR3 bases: TGTGCCAGCACGGACGGAGAAGCGGGTAACTCTGGGGCCAACGTCCTGACTTTC.

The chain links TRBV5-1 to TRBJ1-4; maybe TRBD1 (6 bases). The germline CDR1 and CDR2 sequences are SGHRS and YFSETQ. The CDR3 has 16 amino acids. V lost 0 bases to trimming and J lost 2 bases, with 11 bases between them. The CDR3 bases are TGCGCCAGCAGCTTGGATGGGGGGCCTACTAATGAAAAACTGTTTTTT. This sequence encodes CASSLDGGPTNEKLFF.

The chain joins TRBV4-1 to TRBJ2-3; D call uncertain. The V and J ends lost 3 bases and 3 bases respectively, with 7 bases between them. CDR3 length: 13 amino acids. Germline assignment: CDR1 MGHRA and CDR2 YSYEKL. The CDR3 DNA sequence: TGCGCCAGCAGCCAGAGTATTACAGATACGCAGTATTTT. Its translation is CASSQSITDTQYF.

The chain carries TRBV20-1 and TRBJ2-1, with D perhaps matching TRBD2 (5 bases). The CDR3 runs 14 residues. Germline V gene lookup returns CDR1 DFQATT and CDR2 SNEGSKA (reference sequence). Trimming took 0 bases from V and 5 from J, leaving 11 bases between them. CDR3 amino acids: CSARDRTGNNEQFF. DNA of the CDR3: TGCAGTGCTAGAGATCGAACGGGAAACAATGAGCAGTTCTTC.

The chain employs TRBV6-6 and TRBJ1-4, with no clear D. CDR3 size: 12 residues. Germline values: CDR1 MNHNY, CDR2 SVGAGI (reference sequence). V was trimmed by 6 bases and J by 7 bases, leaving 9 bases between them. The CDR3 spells CASRREGEKLFF. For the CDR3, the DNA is TGTGCCAGCAGAAGAGAGGGTGAAAAACTGTTTTTT.

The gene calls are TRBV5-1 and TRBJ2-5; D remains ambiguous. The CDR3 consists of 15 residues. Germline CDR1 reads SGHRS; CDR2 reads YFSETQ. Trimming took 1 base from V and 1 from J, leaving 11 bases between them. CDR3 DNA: TGCGCCAGCAGCTTGCAAGGCGGATTCCAAGAGACCCAGTACTTC. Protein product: CASSLQGGFQETQYF.

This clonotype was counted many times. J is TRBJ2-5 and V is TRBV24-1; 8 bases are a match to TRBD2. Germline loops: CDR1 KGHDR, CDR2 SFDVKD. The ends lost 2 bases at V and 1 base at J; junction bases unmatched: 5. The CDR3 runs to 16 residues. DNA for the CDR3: TGTGCCACCAGTGATTCTAGGACTAGCTCCCAAGAGACCCAGTACTTC. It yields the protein CATSDSRTSSQETQYF.

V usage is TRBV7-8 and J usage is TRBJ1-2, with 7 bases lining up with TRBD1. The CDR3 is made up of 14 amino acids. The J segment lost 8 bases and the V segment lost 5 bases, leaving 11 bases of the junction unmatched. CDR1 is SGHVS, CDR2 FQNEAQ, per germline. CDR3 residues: CASSHEQGIGGYTF. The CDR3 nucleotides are TGTGCCAGCAGCCACGAACAGGGGATCGGAGGCTACACCTTC.

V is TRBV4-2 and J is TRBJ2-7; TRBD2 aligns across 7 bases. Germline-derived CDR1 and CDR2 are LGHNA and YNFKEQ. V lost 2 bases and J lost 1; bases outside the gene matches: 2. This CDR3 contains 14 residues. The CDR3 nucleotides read TGTGCCAGCAGCCAAAAAGCGGGGTCCTACGAGCAGTACTTC. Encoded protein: CASSQKAGSYEQYF.

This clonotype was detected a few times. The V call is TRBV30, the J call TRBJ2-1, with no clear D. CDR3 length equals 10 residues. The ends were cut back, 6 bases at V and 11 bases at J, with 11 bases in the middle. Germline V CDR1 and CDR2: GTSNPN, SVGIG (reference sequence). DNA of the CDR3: TGTGCCTGCGGCGCGCGGCAGCAGTTCTTC. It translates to CACGARQQFF.

Here the CDR3 DNA reads TGTGCCAGCAGTCAGTTAGGAGGCTACAATGAGCAGTTCTTC. Protein sequence: CASSQLGGYNEQFF. This chain uses TRBV27 with TRBJ2-1; possible D gene TRBD2, 5 bases. Deletions cut 5 bases from V and 3 bases from J, with 11 bases between. Germline V gives CDR1 MNHEY, CDR2 SMNVEV (reference sequence). The CDR3 length is 14 residues.

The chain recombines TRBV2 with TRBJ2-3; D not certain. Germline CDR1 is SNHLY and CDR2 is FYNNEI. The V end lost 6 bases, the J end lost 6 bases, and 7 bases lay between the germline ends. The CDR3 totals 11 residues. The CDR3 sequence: CASRLMDTQYF. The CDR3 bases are TGTGCCAGCAGACTGATGGATACGCAGTATTTT.

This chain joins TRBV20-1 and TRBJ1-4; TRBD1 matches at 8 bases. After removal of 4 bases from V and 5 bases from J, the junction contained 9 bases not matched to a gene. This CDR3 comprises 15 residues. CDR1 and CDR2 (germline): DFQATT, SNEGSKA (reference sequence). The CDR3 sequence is CSATPWTGQNEKLFF. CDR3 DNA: TGCAGTGCTACACCTTGGACAGGGCAGAATGAAAAACTGTTTTTT.

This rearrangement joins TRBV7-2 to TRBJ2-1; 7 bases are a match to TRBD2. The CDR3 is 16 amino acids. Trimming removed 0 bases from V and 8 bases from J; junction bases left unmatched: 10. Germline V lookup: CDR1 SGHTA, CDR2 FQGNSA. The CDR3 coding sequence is TGTGCCAGCAGCTTAGCTTTTGGCGGGAGTCTCGATGAGCAGTTCTTC. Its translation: CASSLAFGGSLDEQFF.

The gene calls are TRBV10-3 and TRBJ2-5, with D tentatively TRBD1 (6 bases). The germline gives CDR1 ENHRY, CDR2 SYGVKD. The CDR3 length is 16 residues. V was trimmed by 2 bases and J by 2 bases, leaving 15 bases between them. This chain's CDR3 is CAISEPGRGGQETQYF. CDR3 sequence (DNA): TGTGCCATCAGTGAGCCGGGACGAGGGGGACAAGAGACCCAGTACTTC.